The 17 T cell receptor beta chains given below trace back to one sample, sequenced in a study of blood T cell repertoires in COVID-19. The repertoire was sequenced with immunoSEQ multiplex PCR; TCRdb's copy has only in-frame clones and lacks some. This table holds about 37,000 clones, approximately 88% found once. Sequencing was carried out using peripheral blood. Receptors originate from a human donor in a cohort sampled during active COVID-19.

This rearrangement joins TRBV5-1 to TRBJ2-2; 7 nucleotides match TRBD1. Germline assignment: CDR1 SGHRS and CDR2 YFSETQ. Trimming at V came to 0 bases and at J to 4 bases, leaving 6 bases not matched to a gene. CDR3 length: 16 amino acids. As DNA, the CDR3 is TGCGCCAGCAGCTTGGCTCTACAGGGGAGCACCGGGGAGCTGTTTTTT. This encodes CASSLALQGSTGELFF. The full variable domain, with the rest looked up from reference TRBV5-1 and TRBJ2-2, is KAGVTQTPRYLIKTRGQQVTLSCSPISGHRSVSWYQQTPGQGLQFLFEYFSETQRNKGNFPGRFSGRQFSNSRSEMNVSTLELGDSALYLCASSLALQGSTGELFFGEGSRLTVL.

The chain couples TRBV25-1 to TRBJ2-1; TRBD2 aligns across 11 bases. Germline trimming cut 3 bases from V and 7 bases from J; bases unmatched to any gene: 5. From germline, CDR1 is MGHDK and CDR2 SYGVNS. The CDR3 runs 15 residues. The CDR3 is CASSDRLAGFNEQFF. CDR3 nucleotides: TGTGCCAGCAGTGACCGACTAGCGGGGTTTAATGAGCAGTTCTTC. Looking up the rest from reference TRBV25-1 and TRBJ2-1 gives the full variable domain: EADIYQTPRYLVIGTGKKITLECSQTMGHDKMYWYQQDPGMELHLIHYSYGVNSTEKGDLSSESTVSRIRTEHFPLTLESARPSHTSQYLCASSDRLAGFNEQFFGPGTRLTVL.

V gene TRBV7-2 combines with J gene TRBJ2-2; tentative D call: TRBD2 (6 bases). The CDR3 runs 12 residues. V shed 5 bases and J shed 10 bases, with 11 bases lying between them. From germline, CDR1 is SGHTA and CDR2 FQGNSA. The DNA for the CDR3 is TGTGCCAGCAGCCTCACGCGGGAGGAGCTGTTTTTT. Translation gives CASSLTREELFF.

This clone was recorded once. This rearrangement joins TRBV19 to TRBJ2-5; TRBD1 agrees at 9 bases. This CDR3 is built from 14 residues. In germline, CDR1 is LNHDA, CDR2 SQIVND (reference sequence). V dropped 5 bases and J dropped 4; count of bases not matched to a gene: 5. The CDR3 sequence is CASSGQGRAETQYF. The CDR3, as DNA: TGTGCCAGTAGTGGACAGGGGCGGGCAGAGACCCAGTACTTC.

In DNA form, the CDR3 reads TGTGCCAGCAGCCAAATGGGGGGACGGGGAGAGACCCAGTACTTC. This translates into CASSQMGGRGETQYF. The chain uses TRBV11-3 and TRBJ2-5, with D possibly TRBD2 on 6 matching bases. This CDR3 has 15 residues. V was trimmed by 5 bases and J by 4 bases, leaving 17 bases between them. CDR1 and CDR2 (germline): SGHNT, YENEEA. Drawing the rest from reference TRBV11-3 and TRBJ2-5, the complete variable domain is EAGVVQSPRYKIIEKKQPVAFWCNPISGHNTLYWYLQNLGQGPELLIRYENEEAVDDSQLPKDRFSAERLKGVDSTLKIQPAELGDSAVYLCASSQMGGRGETQYFGPGTRLLVL.

CDR3 bases: TGTGCCAGCAACCCGCGACGGGTGGGGGAGCTGTTTTTT. It encodes CASNPRRVGELFF. The gene calls are TRBV2 and TRBJ2-2, with D unresolved. CDR1 is SNHLY, CDR2 FYNNEI, per germline. V was cut by 7 bases and J by 8 bases, with 14 bases left in between. This CDR3 is built from 13 residues.

The chain joins TRBV5-1 to TRBJ2-2, with unresolved D. With 1 base removed from V and 0 bases from J, the gap between germline ends came to 7 bases. Germline V gives CDR1 SGHRS, CDR2 YFSETQ. CDR3 length: 15 amino acids. The CDR3 DNA reads TGCGCCAGCAGCTTGCCCCCAACGAACACCGGGGAGCTGTTTTTT. It encodes CASSLPPTNTGELFF.

This rearrangement joins TRBV3-1 (or the pseudogene TRBV3-2) to TRBJ2-7; 8 nucleotides agree with TRBD2. The CDR3 contains 14 residues. Germline lookup yields CDR1 LGHDT and CDR2 YNNKEL (reference sequence). With 4 bases clipped from V and 6 bases from J, the junction kept 8 bases outside the gene matches. This CDR3 reads CASSPARGGGEQYF. Here the CDR3 DNA reads TGTGCCAGCAGCCCGGCTCGGGGGGGAGGCGAGCAGTACTTC.

The chain recombines TRBV12-3 or TRBV12-4 with TRBJ1-2; unclear D gene. The CDR3 has 12 residues. Trimming left V 6 bases short and J 4 bases short, with 9 bases between. CDR3 coding DNA: TGTGCCAGCAGCGACTCCATCTATGGCTACACCTTC. As protein: CASSDSIYGYTF.

This rearrangement joins TRBV5-5 to TRBJ1-2; D gene ambiguous. Trimming removed 5 bases at V and 4 bases at J, with 15 bases between. In germline, CDR1 is SGHKS, CDR2 YYEKEE (reference sequence). CDR3 size: 14 residues. CDR3 nucleotide sequence: TGTGCCAGCAGTTGGGCCCGAGGGAGCTATGGCTACACCTTC. It codes for CASSWARGSYGYTF.

This chain joins TRBV28 and TRBJ2-3; the D gene is possibly TRBD2 (6 bases). Germline CDR1 MDHEN, CDR2 SYDVKM. V was pared by 7 bases and J by 3 bases, with 14 bases between. The CDR3 consists of 14 residues. The CDR3 DNA reads as TGTGCCAGCAACGGGACTCCCAGAACAGATACGCAGTATTTT. Its translation is CASNGTPRTDTQYF.

The chain couples TRBV6-1 to TRBJ2-5, with D possibly TRBD1 on 5 matching bases. Per germline, CDR1 MNHNS and CDR2 SASEGT. V was clipped by 2 bases and J by 6 bases, with 19 bases between them. The CDR3 is 16 residues long. The CDR3 loop is CASSELGGQVRKTQYF. CDR3 nucleotides: TGTGCCAGCAGTGAACTCGGTGGACAAGTTAGAAAGACCCAGTACTTC.

The chain joins TRBV5-1 to TRBJ1-6, with a weak D call TRBD1 (5 bases). V was cut by 0 bases and J by 7 bases, with 8 bases left in between. The CDR3 spans 14 residues. Germline V gene lookup returns CDR1 SGHRS and CDR2 YFSETQ. CDR3 sequence: CASSLGTSNSPLHF. CDR3 coding DNA: TGCGCCAGCAGCTTGGGGACATCCAATTCACCCCTCCACTTT.

The CDR3 here is CASRSLAISYNEQFF. Written as DNA, the CDR3 is TGTGCCAGTAGGAGCCTAGCGATCTCCTACAATGAGCAGTTCTTC. The V call is TRBV19, the J call TRBJ2-1, with D possibly TRBD2 on 6 matching bases. The CDR3 totals 15 residues. Germline CDR1 is LNHDA and CDR2 is SQIVND (reference sequence). Trimming removed 6 bases at V and 0 bases at J, with 12 bases between.

The chain has TRBV18 and TRBJ2-1, with 9 bases identical to TRBD2. The CDR3 has 16 amino acids. After removal of 0 bases from V and 2 bases from J, the junction contained 2 bases not matched to a gene. Germline CDR1 is KGHSH and CDR2 is LQKENI. The CDR3 coding sequence is TGTGCCAGCTCACCACCGGCGGGAGGGCCCTACAATGAGCAGTTCTTC. It encodes CASSPPAGGPYNEQFF.

J is TRBJ1-2 and V is TRBV4-3; 10 bases agree with TRBD1. The CDR3 runs 16 residues. Germline CDR1 reads LGHNA; CDR2 reads YSLEER. The trim removed 0 bases at V and 8 bases at J, leaving 9 bases unmatched. CDR3 protein: CASSQDRRQGAGGYTF. The CDR3 DNA is TGCGCCAGCAGCCAAGATCGAAGACAGGGGGCTGGGGGCTACACCTTC.

The chain has TRBV6-1 and TRBJ2-5; D is unclear. V was cut by 1 base and J by 4 bases, with 13 bases left in between. Per the germline V gene, CDR1 is MNHNS and CDR2 is SASEGT. The CDR3 extends over 15 amino acids. The CDR3 sequence is CASSEGAPTGETQYF. The CDR3 coding sequence is TGTGCCAGCAGTGAAGGAGCCCCAACGGGAGAGACCCAGTACTTC.